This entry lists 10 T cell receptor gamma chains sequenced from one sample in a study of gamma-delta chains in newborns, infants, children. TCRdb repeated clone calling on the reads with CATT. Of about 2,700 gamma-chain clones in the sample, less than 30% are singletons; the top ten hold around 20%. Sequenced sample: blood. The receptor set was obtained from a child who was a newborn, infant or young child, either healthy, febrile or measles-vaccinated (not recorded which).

The CDR3 sequence is CALWEFSKLGKKIKVF. In DNA, the CDR3 is TGTGCCTTGTGGGAGTTCTCTAAGTTGGGCAAAAAAATCAAGGTATTT. The gene calls are TRGV9 and TRGJP. The V gene's germline CDR1 is GITISATS and CDR2 ISYDGTV (reference sequence). The CDR3 length is 16 residues. V gave up 3 bases and J gave up 8 bases; unmatched junction bases: 7.

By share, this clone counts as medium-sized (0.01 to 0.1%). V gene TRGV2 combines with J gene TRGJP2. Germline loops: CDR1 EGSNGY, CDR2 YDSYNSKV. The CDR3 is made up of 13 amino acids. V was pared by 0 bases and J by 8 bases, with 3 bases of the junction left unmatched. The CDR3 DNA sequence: TGTGCCACCTGGGACGGGGTCGATTGGATCAAGACGTTT. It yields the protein CATWDGVDWIKTF.

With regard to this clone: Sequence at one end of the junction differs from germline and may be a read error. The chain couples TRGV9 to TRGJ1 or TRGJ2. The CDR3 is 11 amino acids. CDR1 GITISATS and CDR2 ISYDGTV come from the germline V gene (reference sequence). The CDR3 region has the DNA TGTGCCTCGTGGGTGAGTTATAAGAAACTCTTT. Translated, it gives CASWVSYKKLF.

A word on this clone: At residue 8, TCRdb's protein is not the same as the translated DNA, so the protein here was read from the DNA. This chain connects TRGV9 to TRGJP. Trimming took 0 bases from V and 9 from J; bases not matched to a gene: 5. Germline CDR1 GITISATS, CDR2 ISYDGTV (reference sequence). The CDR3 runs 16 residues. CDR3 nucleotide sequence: TGTGCCTTGTGGGAGGTGTTTGGGTTGGGCAAAAAAATCAAGGTATTT. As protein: CALWEVFGLGKKIKVF.

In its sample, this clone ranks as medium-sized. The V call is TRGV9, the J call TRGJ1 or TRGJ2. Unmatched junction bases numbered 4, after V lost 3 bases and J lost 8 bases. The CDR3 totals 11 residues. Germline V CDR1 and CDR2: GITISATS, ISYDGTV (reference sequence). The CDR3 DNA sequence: TGTGCCTTGTGGGAGACTCATAAGAAACTCTTT. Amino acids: CALWETHKKLF.

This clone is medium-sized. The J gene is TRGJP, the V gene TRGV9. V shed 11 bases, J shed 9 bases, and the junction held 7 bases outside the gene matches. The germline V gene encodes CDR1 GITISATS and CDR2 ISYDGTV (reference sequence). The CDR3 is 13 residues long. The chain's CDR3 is CASLGLGKKIKVF. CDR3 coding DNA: TGTGCCTCATTGGGGTTGGGCAAAAAAATCAAGGTATTT.

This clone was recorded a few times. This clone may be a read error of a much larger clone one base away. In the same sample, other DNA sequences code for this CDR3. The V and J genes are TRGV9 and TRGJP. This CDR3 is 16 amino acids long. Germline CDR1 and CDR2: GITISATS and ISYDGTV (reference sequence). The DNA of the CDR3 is TGTGCCTTGTGGGAGGTGCGTGAGTTGGGCAAAAAAATCAAGGTGTTT. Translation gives CALWEVRELGKKIKVF.

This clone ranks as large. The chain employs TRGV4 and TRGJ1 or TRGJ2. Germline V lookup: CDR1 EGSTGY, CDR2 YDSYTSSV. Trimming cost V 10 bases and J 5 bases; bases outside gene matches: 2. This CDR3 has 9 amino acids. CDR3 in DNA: TGTGCCACTGATTATAAGAAACTCTTT. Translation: CATDYKKLF.

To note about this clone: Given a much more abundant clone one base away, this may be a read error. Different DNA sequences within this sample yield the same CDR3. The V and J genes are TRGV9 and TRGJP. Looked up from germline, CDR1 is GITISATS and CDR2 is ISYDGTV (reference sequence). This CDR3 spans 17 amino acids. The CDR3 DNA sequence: TGCGCCTTGTGGGAGCCCTCGATGATCTCGGGCAAAAAAATCAAGGTATTT. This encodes CALWEPSMISGKKIKVF.

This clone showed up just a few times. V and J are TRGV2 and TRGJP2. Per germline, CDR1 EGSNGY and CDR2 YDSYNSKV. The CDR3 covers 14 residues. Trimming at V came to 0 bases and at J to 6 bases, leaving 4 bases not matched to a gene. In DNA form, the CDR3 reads TGTGCCACCTGGGACGGGCAGGGTGATTGGATCAAGACGTTT. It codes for CATWDGQGDWIKTF.